A single TCR beta chain is shown here with its context. The specificity of this receptor is unknown. Relative to the germline gene, one junction end is altered; a read error may explain this. The CDR3 has 11 amino acids, counting the end cysteine and phenylalanine. Only the CDR3 DNA is retained, 33 bases long and in frame from the first base. Via the germline V gene (reference sequence), CDR1 is DFQATT and CDR2 SNEGSKA. This sample is part of a study of human versus mouse CDR3 diversity and MHC coevolution (dated by TCRdb to about 2017). For the wider study: According to reports, the immunoSEQ assay detects one in 200,000 T cells and minimizes multiplex PCR amplification bias. Valid reads per sample ranged from 0.6 x 10^7 to 1.6 x 10^7 across mouse and human samples. As a reference point for TCR selection on multiple MHC II alleles, the study used human naive CD4 T cell repertoires and compared them against human-TCR-locus transgenic mice that have a single MHC II. Three healthy volunteer blood donors were included in the human cohort, with one aged 30 to 40, one aged 40 to 49 and one aged 60 to 69 at collection. What the work shows at the level of the full study, not this receptor alone: Repertoire diversity was not regarded as directly comparable between humans and mice because human T cells were selected on over 5 MHC II alleles. The largest TCR beta repertoire, around 1.5 million clonotypes, was estimated by iCHAO1 for humans, a finding likely attributable to selection by multiple MHC II molecules. The lowest clonal inequality scores among all compared groups were observed in most of the three human donors. On average, humans had more CDR3 deletions and insertions than mice, indicating greater exonuclease and TdT activity.

Fluorescence-activated cell sorting was used to isolate naive CD4 T cells, defined as CD45RO-negative and CD62L-positive, from PBMCs. Each donor gave approximately 50 ml of fresh peripheral blood, from which PBMCs were isolated by Ficoll density centrifugation. Cells were sorted on a FACSAria III instrument, and every sample had a purity above 90%. The QIAGEN blood and tissue kit was used to extract genomic DNA from sorted cells, and the DNA was quantified on a NanoDrop 1000. The immunoSEQ platform deep sequenced and quantified TCR alpha and beta chains by multiplex PCR of genomic DNA. The study's processing was this. TCR sequences were annotated using IMGT gene and region definitions. As a stand-in for the preselection repertoire, out-of-frame rearrangements were used and set against in-frame clonotypes. Repertoire size was estimated with the iCHAO1 estimator supplied with the immunoSEQ platform. A Gini index based on the Lorenz curve was applied to in-frame amino acid clonotypes to measure clonal inequality. The intersect function in the R package tcR was used to count shared clonotypes, while the Jaccard index served to score similarity. Principal component analysis of V, J and V-J usage frequencies was run with the R prcomp function without normalization. Held by TCRdb, this immuneACCESS table contains in-frame sequences only and omits some clones. Under half of the omission traces to an unresolved V gene where checked; the cause of the rest is unknown. V, J and clone size are taken as reported in that table, and D and trimming were inferred from the DNA itself. This sample is represented by roughly 80,000 clones; approximately 92% of them were singletons. Approximately 1.4% of the sample belongs to the ten largest clones.

This chain joins TRBV20-1 to TRBJ2-7, and the D gene may be TRBD2, 6 bases matching. The sequenced sample consisted of naive CD4+ T cells from blood. The intended sense of this specimen's cell subset or site label: CD45RO-negative CD62L-positive naive CD4 T cells. The TCR comes from a person aged 30 to 70 in good health. For the CDR3, the sequence is CSARPRGAAGF. The DNA is TGCAGTGCTAGACCGCGGGGTGCTGCGGGCTTC.